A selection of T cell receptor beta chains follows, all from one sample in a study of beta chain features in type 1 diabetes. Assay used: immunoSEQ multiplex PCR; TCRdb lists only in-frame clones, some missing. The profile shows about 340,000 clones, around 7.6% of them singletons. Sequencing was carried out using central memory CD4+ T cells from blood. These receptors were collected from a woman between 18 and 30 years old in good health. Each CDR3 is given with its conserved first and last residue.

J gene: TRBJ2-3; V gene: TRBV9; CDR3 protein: CASSPGRALTDTQYF
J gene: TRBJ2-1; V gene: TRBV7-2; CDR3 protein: CASSLGGLAGGVEQFF
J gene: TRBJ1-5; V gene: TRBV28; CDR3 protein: CASSSPAGTGNQPQHF
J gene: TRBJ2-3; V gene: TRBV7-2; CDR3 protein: CASSLGALRTDTQYF
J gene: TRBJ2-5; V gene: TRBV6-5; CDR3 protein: CASSGAWKTQYF
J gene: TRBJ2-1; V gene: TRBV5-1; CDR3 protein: CASSPGQGYNEQFF
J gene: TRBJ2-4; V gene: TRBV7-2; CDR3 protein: CASTLTGSQAKNIQYF
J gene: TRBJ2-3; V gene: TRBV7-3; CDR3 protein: CASSLGPASGYGTDTQYF
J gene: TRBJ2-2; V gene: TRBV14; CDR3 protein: CASKQGAAGELFF
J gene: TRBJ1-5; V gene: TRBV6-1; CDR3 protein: CASSEAWGVGQPQHF
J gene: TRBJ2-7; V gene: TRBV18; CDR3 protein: CASSPMTGGSYEQYF
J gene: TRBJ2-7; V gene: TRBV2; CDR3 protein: CASTARGGFYEQYF
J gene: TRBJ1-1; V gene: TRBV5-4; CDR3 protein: CASSVGQGYTEAFF
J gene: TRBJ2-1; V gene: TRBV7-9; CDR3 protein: CASSLAAGVSYNEQFF
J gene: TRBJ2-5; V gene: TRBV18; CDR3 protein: CASSPSQSETQYF
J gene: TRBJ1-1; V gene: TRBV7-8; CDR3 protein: CASSSHRNTEAFF
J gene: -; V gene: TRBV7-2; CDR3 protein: CASSLNRDYEQYF
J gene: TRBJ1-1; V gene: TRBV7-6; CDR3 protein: CASSLDRYTEAFF
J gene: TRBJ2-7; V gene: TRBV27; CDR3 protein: CASSLKASGSPYEQYF
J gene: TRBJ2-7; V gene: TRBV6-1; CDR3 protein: CASIGDRANEQYF
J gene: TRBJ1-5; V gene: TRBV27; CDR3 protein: CASRAGWVQPQHF
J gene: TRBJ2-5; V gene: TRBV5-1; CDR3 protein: CASSLALGRQETQYF
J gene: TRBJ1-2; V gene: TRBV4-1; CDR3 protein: CASRQQGRGDGYTF
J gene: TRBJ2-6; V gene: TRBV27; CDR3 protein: CASSPRTGANVLTF
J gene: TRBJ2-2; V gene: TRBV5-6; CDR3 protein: CASSLRGLSGELFF
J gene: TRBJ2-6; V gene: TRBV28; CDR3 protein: CASSSGHLFSGANVLTF
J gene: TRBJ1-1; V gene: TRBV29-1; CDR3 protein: CSARRQGNTEAFF
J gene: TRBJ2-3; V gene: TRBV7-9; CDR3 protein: CASSAGSGSDTQYF
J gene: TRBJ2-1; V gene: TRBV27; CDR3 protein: CASSPGRVQFF
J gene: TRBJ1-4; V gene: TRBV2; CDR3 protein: CASRGIRTGTEKLFF
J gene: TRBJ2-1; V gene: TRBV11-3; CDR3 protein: CASSLSGTRHNEQFF
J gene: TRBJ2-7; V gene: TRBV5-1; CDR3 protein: CASSLAVSTQGAWRYEQYF
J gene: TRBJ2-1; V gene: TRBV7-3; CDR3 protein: CASSLTSYNEQFF
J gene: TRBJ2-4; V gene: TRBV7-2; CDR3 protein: CASSQVAGRDIQYF
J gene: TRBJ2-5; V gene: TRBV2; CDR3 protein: CASRTDQETQYF
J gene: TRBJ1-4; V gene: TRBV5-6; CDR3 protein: CASSLSGNEKLFF
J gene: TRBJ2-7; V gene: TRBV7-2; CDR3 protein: CASTRVGAYEQYF
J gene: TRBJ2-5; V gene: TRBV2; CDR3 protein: CASSSWNGETQYF
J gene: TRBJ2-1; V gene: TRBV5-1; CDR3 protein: CASSQGTSFVNEQFF
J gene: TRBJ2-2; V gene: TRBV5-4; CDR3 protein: CASSYTRSSGTGELFF
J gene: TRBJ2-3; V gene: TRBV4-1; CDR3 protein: CASSQETGRGTDTQYF
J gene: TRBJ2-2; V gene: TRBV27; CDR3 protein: CASSPGLAGFGGELFF
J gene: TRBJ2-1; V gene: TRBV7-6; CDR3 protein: CASRAGDRGFDEQFF
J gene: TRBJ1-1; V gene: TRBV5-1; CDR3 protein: CASIPRQQNTEAFF
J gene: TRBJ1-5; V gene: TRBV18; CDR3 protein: CASSGERMNQPQHF
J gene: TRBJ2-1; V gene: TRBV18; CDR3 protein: CASSPPGLASSNEQFF
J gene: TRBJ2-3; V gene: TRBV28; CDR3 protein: CASSFPGTDTQYF
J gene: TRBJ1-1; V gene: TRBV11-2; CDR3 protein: CASSSRLGSLNTEAFF